This TCR beta chain was documented in a study of human T cells and chemical hapten exposure. Study background: Predominantly women, the patients had alopecia areata, totalis or universalis.

Time point reported: pre-sensitization, week 0. Treatment given: therapeutic diphenylcyclopropenone sensitization with weekly scalp DPC. V shed 4 bases and J 0 bases; nucleotides not matched to a gene: 3. Per the germline V gene, CDR1 is LGHNA and CDR2 is YSLEER. The length of the CDR3 is 15 residues. TCRdb reprocessed the RACE reads with MiXCR, giving one entry per CDR3 protein. The sample includes 300,000 to 400,000 distinct CDR3 sequences, approximately 5.1% of them seen just once. The source is a woman between 50 and 59 years old with alopecia areata. Some clones in this sample may be carry-over from other donors' samples. Sample: whole blood, taken in connection with sensitization to the hapten diphenylcyclopropenone (DPC). V gene TRBV4-3 combines with J gene TRBJ1-5, with TRBD1 identical over 7 bases. The CDR3 loop is CASSRYRGSNQPQHF. The CDR3 DNA reads TGCGCCAGCAGCCGGTACAGGGGTAGCAATCAGCCCCAGCATTTT.